This T cell receptor beta chain was identified during a study of control samples from healthy donors and cancer patients. Germline V gives CDR1 KGHDR, CDR2 SFDVKD. The CDR3 consists of 14 residues. Trimming took off 3 bases at V and 3 bases at J, with 10 bases between the two ends. Method: immunoSEQ multiplex PCR; TCRdb's copy keeps in-frame clones and lacks some. This sample carries 90,000 to 150,000 clones, 88% of them seen once, and the ten largest clones take approximately 3.2%. This chain links TRBV24-1 with TRBJ2-5, with unresolved D. What was sequenced was blood. This clonotype was sampled from a man aged 40-50 years in good health. The CDR3 loop reads CATSDPVPKETQYF. CDR3 bases: TGTGCCACCAGTGATCCAGTTCCTAAAGAGACCCAGTACTTC.